The 30 T cell receptor beta chains given below trace back to one sample, sequenced in a study of cytomegalovirus exposure and HLA in healthy donors. Primers for the PCR totalled 60 Vbeta and 13 Jbeta. Measured with immunoSEQ multiplex PCR; TCRdb has only the in-frame clones, and not every one. The sample contains about 150,000 clones, roughly 81% of which appear only once. Sequenced material: PBMCs. These receptors were obtained from a woman aged 18-29 years in good health and CMV-seronegative.

The chain couples TRBV7-2 to TRBJ1-6, with 8 bases that match TRBD1. Losses at the gene ends were 5 bases for V and 10 bases for J; bases not matched to a gene: 7. CDR3 length: 14 amino acids. Germline loops: CDR1 SGHTA, CDR2 FQGNSA. This CDR3 reads CASSRDRGWSPLHF. The CDR3 region has the DNA TGTGCCAGCAGCAGAGACAGGGGTTGGTCACCCCTCCACTTT.

The rearrangement links TRBV9 to TRBJ1-1; no reliable D call. Trimming left V 0 bases short and J 0 bases short, with 3 bases between. CDR1 and CDR2 (germline): SGDLS, YYNGEE. The CDR3 covers 13 residues. As DNA, the CDR3 is TGTGCCAGCAGCGTAGTTATGAACACTGAAGCTTTCTTT. Protein: CASSVVMNTEAFF.

The V gene is TRBV4-3, the J gene TRBJ2-1; perhaps TRBD1 as D (6 bases). The germline CDR1 and CDR2 sequences are LGHNA and YSLEER. The CDR3 has 13 residues. Trimming shortened V by 2 bases and J by 10 bases, and 12 bases separated the two germline ends. The CDR3 region is CASSQTRGSEQFF. DNA for the CDR3: TGCGCCAGCAGCCAAACGAGGGGGTCCGAGCAGTTCTTC.

The chain recombines TRBV7-8 with TRBJ1-2; D unresolved. The CDR3 spans 15 residues. Germline V lookup: CDR1 SGHVS, CDR2 FQNEAQ. Trimming shortened V by 1 base and J by 3 bases, and 12 bases separated the two germline ends. CDR3 in amino acids: CASSLGLPADYGYTF. DNA for the CDR3: TGTGCCAGCAGCTTAGGGCTCCCCGCGGACTATGGCTACACCTTC.

V is TRBV9 and J is TRBJ1-4; D gene uncertain. Germline V lookup: CDR1 SGDLS, CDR2 YYNGEE. The V gene lost 0 bases and the J gene lost 8 bases, with 11 bases spanning the gap. This CDR3 is built from 14 residues. The CDR3 protein is CASSVDGVKEKLFF. CDR3 coding DNA: TGTGCCAGCAGCGTAGACGGGGTGAAGGAAAAACTGTTTTTT.

The J gene is TRBJ1-5, the V gene TRBV28; TRBD1 is a possible D gene (5 bases). CDR1 and CDR2 from the germline V gene are MDHEN and SYDVKM. This CDR3 is built from 16 residues. The V and J ends lost 3 bases and 0 bases respectively, with 12 bases between them. The CDR3 region is CASSLMGGTSNQPQHF. The CDR3 nucleotides read TGTGCCAGCAGTTTGATGGGCGGGACTAGCAATCAGCCCCAGCATTTT. Together with reference TRBV28 and TRBJ1-5, the CDR3 gives the full variable domain: DVKVTQSSRYLVKRTGEKVFLECVQDMDHENMFWYRQDPGLGLRLIYFSYDVKMKEKGDIPEGYSVSREKKERFSLILESASTNQTSMYLCASSLMGGTSNQPQHFGDGTRLSIL.

J is TRBJ2-7 and V is TRBV7-3, with a tentative D call TRBD2 (6 bases). The CDR3 is 15 amino acids. The V gene lost 2 bases and the J gene lost 7 bases, with 18 bases spanning the gap. From germline, CDR1 is SGHTA and CDR2 FQGTGA. The CDR3 sequence: CASSLDGGISSEQYF. In nucleotides, the CDR3 is TGTGCCAGCAGCTTAGACGGGGGTATAAGCTCGGAGCAGTACTTC.

The rearrangement joins TRBV27 to TRBJ1-5; D not resolved. Deletions cut 5 bases from V and 4 bases from J, with 9 bases between. This CDR3 contains 13 residues. The germline CDR1 and CDR2 sequences are MNHEY and SMNVEV (reference sequence). The CDR3 nucleotides are TGTGCCAGCAGTGGACGGGGAAATCAGCCCCAGCATTTT. It specifies CASSGRGNQPQHF.

This chain uses TRBV5-1 with TRBJ2-1; D unclear. V was clipped by 7 bases and J by 6 bases, with 14 bases between them. Germline CDR1 and CDR2: SGHRS and YFSETQ. This CDR3 contains 13 residues. CDR3 sequence (DNA): TGCGCCAGCGCTAGTGGGTACGCCAATGAGCAGTTCTTC. Protein: CASASGYANEQFF.

This rearrangement joins TRBV7-8 to TRBJ2-7; a weak D match, TRBD1 (7 bases). The CDR3 loop spans 14 amino acids. Germline loops: CDR1 SGHVS, CDR2 FQNEAQ. V was pared by 5 bases and J by 0 bases, with 11 bases between. In DNA, the CDR3 is TGTGCCAGCAGCCCGCGGGACAGCTCCTACGAGCAGTACTTC. Encoded protein: CASSPRDSSYEQYF.

This chain uses TRBV4-2 with TRBJ2-7; unclear D gene. CDR1 and CDR2 (germline): LGHNA, YNFKEQ. The V and J ends lost 0 bases and 8 bases respectively, with 5 bases between them. The CDR3 contains 11 residues. CDR3 sequence: CASSQESKQYF. The CDR3 region has the DNA TGTGCCAGCAGCCAAGAATCCAAGCAGTACTTC.

The chain employs TRBV27 and TRBJ1-2; D is perhaps TRBD1 (5 bases). Trimming removed 2 bases from V and 4 bases from J, with 8 bases in between. CDR1 is MNHEY, CDR2 SMNVEV, per germline (reference sequence). The CDR3 contains 13 residues. CDR3 sequence (DNA): TGTGCCAGCAGTTTAGGGGCAGGCTATGGCTACACCTTC. Its protein is CASSLGAGYGYTF.

The chain is built from TRBV28 and TRBJ1-2; the match to TRBD1 covers 7 bases. CDR1 and CDR2 from the germline V gene are MDHEN and SYDVKM. This CDR3 contains 18 residues. Germline trimming cut 6 bases from V and 8 bases from J; bases unmatched to any gene: 24. The CDR3 spells CASSPRPYRGGRLYGYTF. DNA of the CDR3: TGTGCCAGCAGCCCCAGGCCATACAGGGGCGGTCGGCTATACGGCTACACCTTC.

The rearrangement uses TRBV5-4 and TRBJ2-7; 13 bases agree with TRBD2. The CDR3 loop spans 14 amino acids. Germline loops: CDR1 SGHNT, CDR2 YYREEE (reference sequence). With V trimmed by 5 bases and J by 5 bases, 4 bases remained unmatched. CDR3 protein: CASSRGLAGNEQYF. CDR3 bases: TGTGCCAGCAGTCGGGGACTAGCGGGAAACGAGCAGTACTTC.

The V and J genes are TRBV27 and TRBJ2-2; possibly TRBD1 for D (6 bases). This CDR3 is built from 20 residues. The V gene's germline CDR1 is MNHEY and CDR2 SMNVEV (reference sequence). Trimming removed 4 bases from V and 0 bases from J, with 24 bases in between. CDR3 bases: TGTGCCAGCAGTTCTCAACGCAGGGGCTTGGTGTTCGCGAACACCGGGGAGCTGTTTTTT. It specifies CASSSQRRGLVFANTGELFF.

This clone was detected only a few times. The chain combines TRBV2 with TRBJ2-2, with D uncertain. The CDR3 runs to 14 residues. The V end lost 5 bases, the J end lost 3 bases, and 10 bases lay between the germline ends. Germline V gene lookup returns CDR1 SNHLY and CDR2 FYNNEI. This CDR3 is CASSRYTYTGELFF. The CDR3 nucleotides are TGTGCCAGCAGTCGTTACACCTACACCGGGGAGCTGTTTTTT.

The DNA of the CDR3 is TGTGCCAGCCAAGAGGGGGACGGACCCTACGAGCAGTACTTC. It is translated as CASQEGDGPYEQYF. The chain joins TRBV18 to TRBJ2-7, with D possibly being TRBD1 (6 bases). The CDR3 spans 14 residues. CDR1 and CDR2 from the germline V gene are KGHSH and LQKENI. The ends were cut back, 8 bases at V and 2 bases at J, with 16 bases in the middle.

The rearrangement joins TRBV6-6 to TRBJ2-5, with a possible D match to TRBD1 (5 bases). CDR3 length: 11 amino acids. Germline V gene lookup returns CDR1 MNHNY and CDR2 SVGAGI (reference sequence). The germline V and J ends were trimmed by 6 bases and 4 bases, with 6 bases remaining between them. CDR3 DNA: TGTGCCAGCAGCACAGGAGAGACCCAGTACTTC. It encodes CASSTGETQYF.

The chain links TRBV7-2 to TRBJ2-5; no reliable D call. The germline V gene encodes CDR1 SGHTA and CDR2 FQGNSA. This CDR3 has 13 residues. V was trimmed by 4 bases and J by 6 bases, leaving 12 bases between them. CDR3 DNA sequence: TGTGCCAGCAGCTACCCCGGCGGCCAGACCCAGTACTTC. It encodes CASSYPGGQTQYF.

This chain connects TRBV15 to TRBJ2-5; D perhaps matches TRBD2 (6 bases). CDR1 and CDR2 (germline): LNHNV, YYDKDF (reference sequence). The germline V and J ends were trimmed by 4 bases and 9 bases, with 15 bases remaining between them. The CDR3 covers 13 residues. The CDR3 region is CATSIPPGEAQYF. CDR3 DNA sequence: TGTGCCACCAGCATACCTCCGGGGGAGGCCCAGTACTTC.

The rearrangement links TRBV4-1 to TRBJ2-7; tentative D call: TRBD1 (5 bases). The germline gives CDR1 MGHRA, CDR2 YSYEKL. Trimming took off 3 bases at V and 1 base at J, with 10 bases between the two ends. The CDR3 loop spans 14 amino acids. In DNA, the CDR3 is TGCGCCAGCAGCCAGTCGCCAGGGTCCTACGAGCAGTACTTC. Its translation: CASSQSPGSYEQYF.

The genes are TRBV7-2 and TRBJ2-7; 10 bases line up with TRBD2. There are 13 residues in the CDR3. V lost 4 bases, J lost 6 bases, and 3 bases stayed unmatched. Germline CDR1 reads SGHTA; CDR2 reads FQGNSA. CDR3 amino acids: CASSSSGSREQYF. CDR3 DNA: TGTGCCAGCAGCTCTAGCGGGAGTCGCGAGCAGTACTTC.

The V call is TRBV19, the J call TRBJ2-3, with 9 bases aligning to TRBD1. From germline, CDR1 is LNHDA and CDR2 SQIVND (reference sequence). The CDR3 totals 15 residues. V lost 6 bases to trimming and J lost 6 bases; unmatched junction nucleotides: 10. The CDR3 loop is CASSLGQGRGDTQYF. The CDR3 region has the DNA TGTGCCAGTAGCCTCGGACAGGGGCGGGGGGATACGCAGTATTTT.

This chain joins TRBV7-9 and TRBJ2-3, with D unresolved. The CDR3 is made up of 14 amino acids. Trimming took off 4 bases at V and 4 bases at J, with 12 bases between the two ends. Germline V gene lookup returns CDR1 SEHNR and CDR2 FQNEAQ (reference sequence). CDR3 in DNA: TGTGCCAGCAGCTCCGTCATGGGCGCAGATACGCAGTATTTT. Its translation is CASSSVMGADTQYF. Variable domain in full (rest from reference TRBV7-9 and TRBJ2-3): DTGVSQNPRHKITKRGQNVTFRCDPISEHNRLYWYRQTLGQGPEFLTYFQNEAQLEKSRLLSDRFSAERPKGSFSTLEIQRTEQGDSAMYLCASSSVMGADTQYFGPGTRLTVL.

The chain carries TRBV5-1 and TRBJ2-5, with TRBD1 matching over 9 bases. The germline V gene has CDR1 SGHRS and CDR2 YFSETQ. The V gene end was trimmed by 2 bases and the J gene end by 5 bases; junction bases not matched to a gene: 4. CDR3 length equals 14 residues. The CDR3 nucleotides read TGCGCCAGCAGCTTAGGACAGGGGAGGGAGACCCAGTACTTC. Protein sequence: CASSLGQGRETQYF.

The chain recombines TRBV5-1 with TRBJ2-6, with 7 bases aligning to TRBD1. After removal of 4 bases from V and 0 bases from J, the junction contained 4 bases not matched to a gene. The CDR3 totals 16 residues. Germline loops: CDR1 SGHRS, CDR2 YFSETQ. The CDR3 sequence is CASSTGQHSGANVLTF. The CDR3 DNA is TGCGCCAGCAGCACGGGACAGCACTCTGGGGCCAACGTCCTGACTTTC. The full variable domain, completed using reference TRBV5-1 and TRBJ2-6, is KAGVTQTPRYLIKTRGQQVTLSCSPISGHRSVSWYQQTPGQGLQFLFEYFSETQRNKGNFPGRFSGRQFSNSRSEMNVSTLELGDSALYLCASSTGQHSGANVLTFGAGSRLTVL.

V and J are TRBV6-5 and TRBJ2-5; 9 bases map to TRBD2. The CDR3 length is 16 residues. V lost 0 bases to trimming and J lost 1 base; unmatched junction nucleotides: 3. Germline loops: CDR1 MNHEY, CDR2 SVGAGI. The CDR3 DNA reads as TGTGCCAGCAGTTACTCGCCAGCGGGGGGCCAAGAGACCCAGTACTTC. It is translated as CASSYSPAGGQETQYF.

The genes are TRBV19 and TRBJ1-2, with a tentative D call TRBD1 (6 bases). Germline CDR1 is LNHDA and CDR2 is SQIVND (reference sequence). This CDR3 contains 15 residues. The V end was cut by 6 bases, the J end by 4 bases, with 18 bases between. In DNA form, the CDR3 reads TGTGCCAGTAGCACGGAAGGGGGTCGGGGCTATGGCTACACCTTC. Protein product: CASSTEGGRGYGYTF. Full variable domain (rest looked up from reference TRBV19 and TRBJ1-2): DGGITQSPKYLFRKEGQNVTLSCEQNLNHDAMYWYRQDPGQGLRLIYYSQIVNDFQKGDIAEGYSVSREKKESFPLTVTSAQKNPTAFYLCASSTEGGRGYGYTFGSGTRLTVV.

The chain links TRBV7-9 to TRBJ2-7; tentatively, D is TRBD2 (5 bases). The CDR3 runs 14 residues. V lost 5 bases and J 3 bases, leaving 14 bases between the germline ends. The germline CDR1 and CDR2 sequences are SEHNR and FQNEAQ (reference sequence). In DNA, the CDR3 is TGTGCCAGCAGCCCGCCGGACTTTAACTACGAGCAGTACTTC. This translates into CASSPPDFNYEQYF.

The chain recombines TRBV5-1 with TRBJ2-1, with TRBD2 identical over 11 bases. The V gene's germline CDR1 is SGHRS and CDR2 YFSETQ. This CDR3 has 14 residues. The ends lost 1 base at V and 8 bases at J; junction bases unmatched: 2. In nucleotides, the CDR3 is TGCGCCAGCAGCTTGATAGCGGGAGGGGATGAGCAGTTCTTC. Its translation: CASSLIAGGDEQFF.